This T cell receptor beta chain comes out of a study of PD-1 blockade in classical Hodgkin lymphoma. Looking at the study overall: A 3 mg/kg intravenous dose of nivolumab was received by patients every 2 weeks.

The count of this clone is one. What it binds is not known. Trimming removed 3 bases from V and 6 bases from J, with 8 bases in between. The CDR3 is 13 amino acids. Germline lookup yields CDR1 KGHSH and CDR2 LQKENI. Time point in this sample: cycle 4 day 1 (C4D1), after less than 7 weeks of nivolumab. Brentuximab vedotin exposure varied among the patients, all of whom had relapsed after autologous stem cell transplantation. Negative selection with magnetic separation was used to purify CD4+ T cells from thawed PBMCs. Under best response, outcomes were complete response, partial response or progressive disease. Profiled with immunoSEQ multiplex PCR; TCRdb holds only in-frame clones, not every one. Seen here are over 10,000 clones, 88% observed once, and the top ten hold less than 1%. Study-wide points: CD4+ but not CD8+ TCR diversity rose significantly by C4D1. Prior to therapy, complete responders displayed diversity much like that of newly diagnosed patients.

The source of this sequence is a human donor with classical Hodgkin lymphoma. The rearrangement uses TRBV18 and TRBJ2-2; D is undetermined. The starting material was CD4+ T cells from blood, obtained before the fourth cycle of nivolumab. DNA of the CDR3: TGTGCCAGCTCACCTCTCACAGCCGGGGAGCTGTTTTTT. Its protein product is CASSPLTAGELFF.